The 5 T cell receptor beta chains presented below share a single source sample, sequenced in a study of blood T cell repertoires in COVID-19 (dated by TCRdb to the early 2020s). The library was generated by the immunoSEQ multiplex PCR assay. The table comes from immuneACCESS by way of TCRdb, which keeps in-frame sequences with V and J called. Part of the clones is missing from these tables; in studies checked, under half for an unresolved V gene and the rest for unknown reasons. Within this sample are over 200,000 clones, with 70% to 75% of them counted one time only. Over 3% of the sample comes from the top ten. Sequencing input: peripheral blood. All receptors derive from an elderly woman with acute or convalescent COVID-19.

V and J are TRBV18 and TRBJ2-3; D possibly corresponds to TRBD1 (6 bases). This CDR3 spans 17 amino acids. Trimming cost V 2 bases and J 1 base, with 16 bases left between them. Germline loops: CDR1 KGHSH, CDR2 LQKENI. CDR3 loop: CASSPNMGRGGTDTQYF. In DNA form, the CDR3 reads TGTGCCAGCTCACCAAATATGGGCAGGGGAGGCACAGATACGCAGTATTTT.

The J gene is TRBJ1-1, the V gene TRBV30; D may be TRBD1 (6 bases). Germline CDR1 and CDR2: GTSNPN and SVGIG (reference sequence). The CDR3 has 18 residues. Trimming took off 3 bases at V and 5 bases at J, with 28 bases between the two ends. The CDR3 DNA follows: TGTGCCTGGAGGCAAACCGACAGGCCGTTGAACAGGGTTACTGAAGCTTTCTTT. Translated, it gives CAWRQTDRPLNRVTEAFF.

A few counts support this clone. The V gene is TRBV6-5, the J gene TRBJ2-1; TRBD1 matches at 7 bases. The CDR3 runs to 16 residues. Germline values: CDR1 MNHEY, CDR2 SVGAGI. V trimming: 4 bases; J trimming: 1 base; junction bases outside the gene matches: 7. The CDR3 protein is CASSSNTGASYNEQFF. In DNA form, the CDR3 reads TGTGCCAGCAGTTCTAACACAGGGGCGTCCTACAATGAGCAGTTCTTC.

The V and J genes are TRBV7-8 and TRBJ1-6; TRBD1 matches at 7 bases. Germline values: CDR1 SGHVS, CDR2 FQNEAQ. The trim removed 5 bases at V and 6 bases at J, leaving 10 bases unmatched. This CDR3 region has 16 residues. The CDR3 sequence: CASSPIPGTVNSPLHF. The DNA for the CDR3 is TGTGCCAGCAGCCCCATCCCCGGGACAGTTAATTCACCCCTCCACTTT.

This clone came up once. CDR3 sequence: CASSLGRTGYSYEQYF. Here the CDR3 DNA reads TGTGCCAGCAGCTTAGGGCGGACAGGGTACTCCTACGAGCAGTACTTC. The chain couples TRBV11-2 to TRBJ2-7; 8 bases line up with TRBD1. Germline CDR1 SGHAT, CDR2 FQNNGV. After removal of 1 base from V and 0 bases from J, the junction contained 5 bases not matched to a gene. This CDR3 comprises 16 residues.